The T cell receptor beta chain under discussion was sequenced for a study of CD8+CD57+ T cells in acquired aplastic anemia. Overall study: The sorted CD4+ and CD8+ cells yielded an average approximately 3.3 ug of DNA. Approximately 11 million reads, on average, were obtained for CD4+ cells from healthy donors.

Trimming pared 0 bases from V and 7 bases from J, leaving 11 bases between. Germline CDR1 and CDR2: SGHKS and YYEKEE (reference sequence). This CDR3 region has 15 residues. This clonotype was counted ten times or more. Antigen: not known. Study outcomes and limitations: A significant difference in CD8+ Simpson's diversity between patients and controls was not found. Patients and controls had in common 25 to 30 CD8+ CDR3 sequences.

TCR beta VDJ combinations and CDR3 sequences were profiled from genomic DNA. TCRdb reprocessed the reads with MiXCR, giving one entry per CDR3 protein. The sample has roughly 190,000 distinct CDR3 sequences; roughly 56% are singletons. The genes are TRBV5-5 and TRBJ1-6; D is perhaps TRBD1 (5 bases). Sequences were obtained from sorted CD4+, CD8+, or CD8+CD57+ T cells (not recorded which) from PBMCs. The sequence came from a human donor in good health, serving as a control. The CDR3 DNA reads TGTGCCAGCAGCTTGGCAGGGACGGAGAATTCACCCCTCCACTTT. Translation: CASSLAGTENSPLHF. Drawing the rest from reference TRBV5-5 and TRBJ1-6, the complete variable domain is DAGVTQSPTHLIKTRGQQVTLRCSPISGHKSVSWYQQVLGQGPQFIFQYYEKEERGRGNFPDRFSARQFPNYSSELNVNALLLGDSALYLCASSLAGTENSPLHFGNGTRLTVT.